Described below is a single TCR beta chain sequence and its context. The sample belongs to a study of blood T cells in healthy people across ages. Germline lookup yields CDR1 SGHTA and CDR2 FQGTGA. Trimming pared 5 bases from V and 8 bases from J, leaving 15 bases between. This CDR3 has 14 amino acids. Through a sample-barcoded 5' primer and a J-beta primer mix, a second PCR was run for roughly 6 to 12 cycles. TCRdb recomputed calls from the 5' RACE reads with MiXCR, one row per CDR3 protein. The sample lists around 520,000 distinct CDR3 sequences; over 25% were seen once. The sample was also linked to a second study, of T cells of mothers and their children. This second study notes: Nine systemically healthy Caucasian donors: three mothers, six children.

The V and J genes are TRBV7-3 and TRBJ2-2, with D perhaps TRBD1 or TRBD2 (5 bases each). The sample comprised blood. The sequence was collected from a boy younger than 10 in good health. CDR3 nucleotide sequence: TGTGCCAGCAGCCCGGGACCCCTGACGGGGGAGCTGTTTTTT. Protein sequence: CASSPGPLTGELFF.